This T cell receptor beta chain was recorded in a study of blood T cells in healthy people across ages. Points from the study as a whole: Considered underestimates were the diversity estimates obtained from one million T cells. Strong correlation existed between TCR beta diversity and naive T cell percentage.

The V and J ends lost 0 bases and 4 bases respectively, with 12 bases between them. CDR1 and CDR2 from the germline V gene are LNHNV and YYDKDF (reference sequence). The CDR3 totals 15 residues. A word on this clonotype: The antigen is not known.

Primed by a sample-barcoded 5' primer and a J-beta primer mix, a second PCR proceeded for roughly 6 to 12 cycles. Sequencing recovered at least 3 million CDR3-containing paired-end reads from each sample. TCRdb processed the 5' RACE reads anew with MiXCR; each CDR3 protein has one entry. The table lists some 1.1 million distinct CDR3 sequences, 35% to 40% of them singletons, with over 10% in the top ten. The chain carries TRBV15 and TRBJ1-2, with unresolved D. The sample consisted of blood. The source of this sequence is a man between 18 and 29 years old in good health. The CDR3 DNA sequence: TGTGCCACCAGCAGAGATCTTCCGGCGCCCTATGGCTACACCTTC. It encodes CATSRDLPAPYGYTF.